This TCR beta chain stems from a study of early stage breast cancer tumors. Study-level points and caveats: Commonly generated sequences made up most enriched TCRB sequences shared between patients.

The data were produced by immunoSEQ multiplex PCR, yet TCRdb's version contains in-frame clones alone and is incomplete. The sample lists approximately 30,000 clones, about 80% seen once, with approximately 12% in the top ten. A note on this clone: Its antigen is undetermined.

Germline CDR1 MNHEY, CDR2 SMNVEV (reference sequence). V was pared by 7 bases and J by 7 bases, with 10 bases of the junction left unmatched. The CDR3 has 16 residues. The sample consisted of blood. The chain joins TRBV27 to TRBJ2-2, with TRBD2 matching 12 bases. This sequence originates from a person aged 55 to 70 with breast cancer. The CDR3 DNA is TGTGCCAGCACGAGGGGACTAGCGGGTCGGGGCGGGGAGCTGTTTTTT. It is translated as CASTRGLAGRGGELFF.